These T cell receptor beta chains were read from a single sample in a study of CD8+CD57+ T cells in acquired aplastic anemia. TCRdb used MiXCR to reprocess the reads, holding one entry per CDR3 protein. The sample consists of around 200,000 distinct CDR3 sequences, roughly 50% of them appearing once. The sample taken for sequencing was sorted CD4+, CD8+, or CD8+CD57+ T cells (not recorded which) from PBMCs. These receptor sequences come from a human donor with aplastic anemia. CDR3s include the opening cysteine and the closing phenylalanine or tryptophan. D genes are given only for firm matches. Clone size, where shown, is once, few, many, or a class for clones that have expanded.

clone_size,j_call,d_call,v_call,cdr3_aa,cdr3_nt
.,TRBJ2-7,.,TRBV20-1,CSASGFDAYEQYF,TGCAGTGCTTCGGGATTTGACGCGTACGAGCAGTACTTC
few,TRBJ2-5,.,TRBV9,CASSVGKTQYF,TGTGCCAGCAGCGTAGGAAAGACCCAGTACTTC
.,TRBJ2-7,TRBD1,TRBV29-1,CSVDPGQGAPQYF,TGCAGCGTCGACCCGGGACAGGGAGCCCCGCAGTACTTC
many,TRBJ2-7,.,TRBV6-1,CASSEESGQIYEQYF,TGTGCCAGCAGTGAAGAGAGCGGACAAATTTACGAGCAGTACTTC
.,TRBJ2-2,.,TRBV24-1,CATSDVVEGDAGELFF,TGTGCCACCAGTGACGTCGTGGAAGGGGATGCCGGGGAGCTGTTTTTT
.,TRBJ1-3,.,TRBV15,CATSRQGSGNTIYF,TGTGCCACCAGCAGACAGGGCTCTGGAAACACCATATATTTT
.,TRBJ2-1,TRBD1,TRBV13,CASSFRDRGRNEQFF,TGTGCCAGCAGCTTCCGGGACAGGGGGCGTAATGAGCAGTTCTTC
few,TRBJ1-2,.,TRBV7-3,CASSPGTNYGYTF,TGTGCCAGCAGCCCAGGGACAAACTATGGCTACACCTTC
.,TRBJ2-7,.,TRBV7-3,CASSDGRVQYF,TGTGCCAGCAGCGACGGGCGGGTCCAGTACTTC
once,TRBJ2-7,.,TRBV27,CASRRDNYEQYF,TGTGCCAGCAGGCGGGACAACTACGAGCAGTACTTC
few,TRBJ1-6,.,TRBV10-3,CAIGPGSSSPLHF,TGTGCCATCGGCCCGGGTTCTAGTTCACCCCTCCACTTT
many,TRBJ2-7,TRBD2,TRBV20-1,CSARGGELYSYEQYF,TGCAGTGCTAGGGGGGGGGAACTATACTCCTACGAGCAGTACTTC
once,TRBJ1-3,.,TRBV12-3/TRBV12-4,CASRKTGGSGNTIYF,TGTGCCAGCAGGAAAACGGGTGGCTCTGGAAACACCATATATTTT
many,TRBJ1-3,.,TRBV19,CASTTGYSGNTIYF,TGTGCCAGTACCACAGGCTACTCTGGAAACACCATATATTTT
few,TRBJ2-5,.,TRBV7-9,CASSGFGQETQYF,TGTGCCAGCAGTGGATTCGGGCAAGAGACCCAGTACTTC
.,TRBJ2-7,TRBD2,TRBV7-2,CASSHGTSGHYEQYF,TGTGCCAGCAGTCACGGGACTAGCGGCCACTACGAGCAGTACTTC
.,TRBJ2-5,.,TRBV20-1,CSAIKPVEGETQYF,TGCAGTGCCATTAAACCGGTCGAAGGGGAGACCCAGTACTTC
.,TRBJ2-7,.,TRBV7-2,CASSLGGVEQYF,TGTGCCAGCAGCTTAGGGGGAGTCGAGCAGTACTTC
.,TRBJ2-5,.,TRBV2,CASNDGFQETQYF,TGTGCCAGCAATGACGGGTTCCAAGAGACCCAGTACTTC
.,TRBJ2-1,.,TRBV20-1,CSARVLDRSSYNEQFF,TGCAGTGCTAGAGTGCTAGACAGGAGCTCCTACAATGAGCAGTTCTTC
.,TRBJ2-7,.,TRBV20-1,CSAGGASEQYF,TGCAGTGCTGGGGGGGCATCCGAGCAGTACTTC
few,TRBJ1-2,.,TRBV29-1,CSAMGADGYTF,TGCAGCGCAATGGGGGCAGATGGCTACACCTTC
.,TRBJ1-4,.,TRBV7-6,CASCQNVATNEKLFF,TGTGCCAGCTGCCAAAACGTTGCAACGAATGAAAAACTGTTTTTT
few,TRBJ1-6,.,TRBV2,CASSVQRGQNSPLHF,TGTGCCAGCAGTGTGCAGAGGGGCCAGAATTCACCCCTCCACTTT
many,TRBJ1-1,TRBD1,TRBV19,CASKSGTGATEAFF,TGTGCCAGTAAGTCGGGGACAGGGGCCACTGAAGCTTTCTTT
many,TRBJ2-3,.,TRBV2,CASRSLAGDTQYF,TGTGCCAGCAGGTCACTAGCCGGAGATACGCAGTATTTT
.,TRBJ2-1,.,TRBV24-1,CSATRDNEQFF,TGCAGTGCTACCCGGGACAATGAGCAGTTCTTC
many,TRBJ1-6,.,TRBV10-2,CASSEQGQRSSPLHF,TGCGCCAGCAGTGAACAAGGACAGCGGAGTTCACCCCTCCACTTT
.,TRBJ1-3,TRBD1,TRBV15,CATSGTGGNTIYF,TGTGCCACCAGCGGGACAGGGGGAAACACCATATATTTT
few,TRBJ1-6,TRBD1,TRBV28,CASSSGGTGENSPLHF,TGTGCCAGCAGTTCCGGAGGGACAGGGGAGAATTCACCCCTCCACTTT
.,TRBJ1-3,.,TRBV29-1,CSVEDGRLGAGNTIYF,TGCAGCGTTGAAGATGGCCGGCTTGGGGCTGGAAACACCATATATTTT
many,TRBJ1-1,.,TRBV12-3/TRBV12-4,CASSFIQGAEAFF,TGTGCCAGCAGTTTTATTCAGGGAGCAGAAGCTTTCTTT
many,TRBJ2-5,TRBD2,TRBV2,CASSQTSGAGETQYF,TGTGCCAGCAGTCAGACTAGCGGGGCTGGGGAGACCCAGTACTTC
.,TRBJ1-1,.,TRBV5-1,CASSLDWGSTEAFF,TGCGCCAGCAGCTTGGACTGGGGGAGCACTGAAGCTTTCTTT
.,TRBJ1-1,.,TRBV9,CASSTHDTEAFF,TGTGCCAGCAGTACACACGACACTGAAGCTTTCTTT
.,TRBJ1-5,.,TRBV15,CATSRDLGDNQPQHF,TGTGCCACCAGCAGAGATCTAGGCGATAATCAGCCCCAGCATTTT
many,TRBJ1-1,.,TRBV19,CASSKGANTEAFF,TGTGCCAGTAGTAAGGGCGCAAACACTGAAGCTTTCTTT
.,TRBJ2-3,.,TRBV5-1,CASSLGGPRTDTQYF,TGCGCCAGCAGCTTGGGGGGGCCGCGCACAGATACGCAGTATTTT
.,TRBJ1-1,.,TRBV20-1,CSARTGTNTEAFF,TGCAGTGCTAGAACAGGGACCAACACTGAAGCTTTCTTT
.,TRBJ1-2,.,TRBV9,CASRGDGYTF,TGTGCCAGCAGGGGAGATGGCTACACCTTC
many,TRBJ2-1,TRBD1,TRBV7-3,CASPQGNKAYNEQFF,TGTGCCAGCCCACAGGGGAACAAAGCCTACAATGAGCAGTTCTTC